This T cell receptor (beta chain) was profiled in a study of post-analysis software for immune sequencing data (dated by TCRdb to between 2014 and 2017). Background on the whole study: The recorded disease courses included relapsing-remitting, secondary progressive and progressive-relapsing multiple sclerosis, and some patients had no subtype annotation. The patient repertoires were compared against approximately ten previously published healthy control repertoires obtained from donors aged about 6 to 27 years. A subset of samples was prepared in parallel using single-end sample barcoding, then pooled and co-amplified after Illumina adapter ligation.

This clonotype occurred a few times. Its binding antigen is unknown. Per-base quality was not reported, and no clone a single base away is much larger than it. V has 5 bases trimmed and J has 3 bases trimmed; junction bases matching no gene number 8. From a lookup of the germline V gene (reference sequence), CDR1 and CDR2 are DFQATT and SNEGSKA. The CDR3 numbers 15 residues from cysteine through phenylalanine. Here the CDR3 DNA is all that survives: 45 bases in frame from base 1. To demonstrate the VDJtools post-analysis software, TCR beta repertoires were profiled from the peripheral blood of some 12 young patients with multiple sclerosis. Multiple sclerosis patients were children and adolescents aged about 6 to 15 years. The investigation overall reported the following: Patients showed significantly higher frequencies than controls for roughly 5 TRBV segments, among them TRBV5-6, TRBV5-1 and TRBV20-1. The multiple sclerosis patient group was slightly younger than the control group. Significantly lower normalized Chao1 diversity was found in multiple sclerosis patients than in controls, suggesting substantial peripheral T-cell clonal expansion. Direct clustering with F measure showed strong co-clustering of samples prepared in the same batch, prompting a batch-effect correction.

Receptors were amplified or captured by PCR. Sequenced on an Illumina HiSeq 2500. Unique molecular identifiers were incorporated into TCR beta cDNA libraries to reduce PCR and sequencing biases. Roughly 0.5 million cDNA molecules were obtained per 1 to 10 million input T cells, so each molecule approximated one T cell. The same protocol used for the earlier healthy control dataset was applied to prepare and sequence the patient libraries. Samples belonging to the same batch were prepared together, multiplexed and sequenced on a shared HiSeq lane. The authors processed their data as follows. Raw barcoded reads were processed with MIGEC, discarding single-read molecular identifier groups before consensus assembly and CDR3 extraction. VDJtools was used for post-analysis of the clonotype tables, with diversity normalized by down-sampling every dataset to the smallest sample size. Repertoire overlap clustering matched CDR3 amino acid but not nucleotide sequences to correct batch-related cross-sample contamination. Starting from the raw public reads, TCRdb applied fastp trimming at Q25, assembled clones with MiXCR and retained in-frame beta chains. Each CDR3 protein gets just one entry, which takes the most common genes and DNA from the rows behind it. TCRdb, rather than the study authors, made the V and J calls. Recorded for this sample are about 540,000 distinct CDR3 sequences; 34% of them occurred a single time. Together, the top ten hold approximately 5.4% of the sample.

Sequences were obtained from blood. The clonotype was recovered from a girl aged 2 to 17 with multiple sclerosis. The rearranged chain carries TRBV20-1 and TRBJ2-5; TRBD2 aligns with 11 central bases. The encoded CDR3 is CSAQPTSGVEETQYF. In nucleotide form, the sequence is TGCAGTGCTCAGCCGACTAGCGGGGTTGAAGAGACCCAGTACTTC.